A selection of T cell receptor beta chains follows, all from one sample in a study of T cells in Graves' hyperthyroidism and ophthalmopathy. One entry per CDR3 protein results from TCRdb running MiXCR on the multiplex PCR reads. Here the sample spans about 570,000 distinct CDR3 sequences, around 45% being singletons. The specimen was peripheral blood or thyroid tissue (not recorded which). The receptors here all came from an adult woman with Graves' disease, either hyperthyroidism or ophthalmopathy (not recorded which). Both conserved end residues are part of each CDR3. The D gene is left open where the match is weak. Not all rows give a size; the values are once, few, many and, for expanded clones, a class.

J gene	V gene	clone size	D gene	CDR3 protein	CDR3 DNA
TRBJ1-3	TRBV19	NA	NA	CASSISASSGNTIYF	TGTGCCAGTAGTATCTCGGCCAGCTCTGGAAACACCATATATTTT
TRBJ1-3	TRBV19	NA	NA	CASSSRGFSGNTIYF	TGTGCCAGTAGTTCCCGGGGGTTCTCTGGAAACACCATATATTTT
TRBJ1-5	TRBV12-3/TRBV12-4	few	NA	CASSPLAGLGFGPQHF	TGTGCCAGCAGCCCTCTCGCGGGTTTGGGGTTCGGGCCCCAGCATTTT
TRBJ2-7	TRBV7-9	once	NA	CASSARDRNNYEQYF	TGTGCCAGCAGTGCTAGAGATCGAAATAACTACGAGCAGTACTTC
TRBJ2-5	TRBV7-9	many	TRBD2	CASSLARGAAETQYF	TGTGCCAGCAGCTTAGCGCGGGGGGCAGCGGAGACCCAGTACTTC
TRBJ1-1	TRBV12-3/TRBV12-4	NA	TRBD1	CASTADRNEAFF	TGTGCCAGCACCGCGGACAGGAACGAAGCTTTCTTT
TRBJ2-7	TRBV7-9	NA	TRBD1	CASSRLTGGGWGEQYF	TGTGCCAGCAGCCGACTCACAGGGGGCGGCTGGGGGGAGCAGTACTTC
TRBJ1-1	TRBV25-1	many	NA	CASSEGSGRTEAFF	TGTGCCAGCAGTGAAGGTTCAGGGCGAACTGAAGCTTTCTTT
TRBJ1-1	TRBV7-2	NA	TRBD1	CASSLRTGGSATEAFF	TGTGCCAGCAGCCTAAGGACAGGGGGGTCGGCCACTGAAGCTTTCTTT
TRBJ2-2	TRBV13	NA	NA	CASSFRGGYSGELFF	TGTGCCAGCAGCTTCAGGGGGGGTTACTCTGGGGAGCTGTTTTTT
TRBJ1-1	TRBV15	NA	NA	CATSRTGRANTEAFF	TGTGCCACCAGCAGGACGGGTAGGGCGAACACTGAAGCTTTCTTT
TRBJ2-6	TRBV19	many	NA	CASSTDYSLSGANVLTF	TGTGCCAGTAGTACGGACTACAGCTTATCTGGGGCCAACGTCCTGACTTTC
TRBJ2-7	TRBV7-2	once	NA	CASSQGGGGSYEQYF	TGTGCCAGCAGCCAGGGAGGGGGCGGATCCTACGAGCAGTACTTC
TRBJ2-7	TRBV29-1	NA	NA	CSVYDSYEQYF	TGCAGCGTTTACGACAGCTACGAGCAGTACTTC
TRBJ2-7	TRBV20-1	NA	TRBD2	CSAYPSGGSSYEQYF	TGCAGTGCCTATCCTAGCGGGGGTAGCTCCTACGAGCAGTACTTC
TRBJ2-6	TRBV7-2	NA	TRBD1	CASSIRTGRNVLTF	TGTGCCAGCAGCATAAGGACAGGGAGGAACGTCCTGACTTTC
TRBJ1-2	TRBV2	NA	NA	CASSRTGSYGYTF	TGTGCCAGCAGTCGAACAGGGAGCTATGGCTACACCTTC
TRBJ2-5	TRBV10-3	NA	TRBD1	CAISDPVGDRPVTQYF	TGTGCCATCAGTGACCCCGTCGGGGACAGGCCCGTGACCCAGTACTTC
TRBJ1-3	TRBV9	NA	NA	CASSEGGWRDTIYF	TGTGCCAGCAGCGAGGGGGGGTGGCGGGACACCATATATTTT
TRBJ2-7	TRBV28	NA	NA	CASSSGRSSQYF	TGTGCCAGCAGCTCTGGCCGCAGCTCGCAGTACTTC
TRBJ2-7	TRBV7-9	NA	TRBD2	CASRTAGGPREQYF	TGTGCCAGCAGGACAGCGGGAGGGCCGCGGGAGCAGTACTTC
TRBJ1-5	TRBV6-1	many	NA	CASRELGGGNQPQHF	TGTGCCAGCAGGGAACTTGGGGGGGGCAATCAGCCCCAGCATTTT
TRBJ2-7	TRBV25-1	NA	NA	CASSVEGILGEQYF	TGTGCCAGCAGTGTGGAGGGTATTTTAGGCGAGCAGTACTTC
TRBJ2-5	TRBV3-1	NA	NA	CASTTRGGTQYF	TGTGCCAGTACCACCAGGGGGGGGACCCAGTACTTC
TRBJ2-7	TRBV11-2	many	NA	CASSLDRYNQYF	TGTGCCAGCAGCTTAGACAGATATAATCAGTACTTC
TRBJ2-5	TRBV11-2	NA	TRBD2	CASSLGLDHETQYF	TGTGCCAGCAGCTTGGGACTAGATCACGAGACCCAGTACTTC
TRBJ1-4	TRBV7-9	NA	NA	CASSLATGGKVNEKLFF	TGTGCCAGCAGCTTAGCGACAGGTGGGAAGGTCAATGAAAAACTGTTTTTT
TRBJ1-5	TRBV2	NA	NA	CASSEGGLRGQPQHF	TGTGCCAGCAGTGAAGGAGGGTTGCGTGGTCAGCCCCAGCATTTT
TRBJ2-5	TRBV7-2	NA	NA	CASSFQGGQETQYF	TGTGCCAGCAGCTTCCAGGGGGGGCAAGAGACCCAGTACTTC
TRBJ2-1	TRBV25-1	few	TRBD2	CASRPGLAADEQFF	TGTGCCAGCAGGCCGGGACTAGCGGCGGATGAGCAGTTCTTC
TRBJ2-3	TRBV5-1	few	TRBD1	CASSFALRRGRKTDTQYF	TGCGCCAGCAGCTTTGCCCTGCGCAGGGGGAGAAAGACAGATACGCAGTATTTT
TRBJ1-6	TRBV14	many	NA	CASSRQNNSPLHF	TGTGCCAGCAGCCGGCAGAATAATTCACCCCTCCACTTT
TRBJ2-7	TRBV5-1	many	TRBD1	CASSLESTGPYEQYF	TGCGCCAGCAGCTTGGAGTCGACAGGGCCCTACGAGCAGTACTTC
TRBJ2-7	TRBV7-8	many	NA	CASSRLIGTVGSYEQYF	TGTGCCAGCAGCCGCCTAATAGGCACAGTGGGTTCCTACGAGCAGTACTTC
TRBJ1-6	TRBV2	many	TRBD1	CASSLPGQAYNSPLHF	TGTGCCAGCAGCCTTCCGGGACAGGCCTATAATTCACCCCTCCACTTT
TRBJ1-1	TRBV7-2	NA	NA	CASSLRRREAEAFF	TGTGCCAGCAGCTTACGTCGGAGGGAGGCTGAAGCTTTCTTT
TRBJ1-1	TRBV7-2	NA	TRBD1	CASSSAGQGGMNTEAFF	TGTGCCAGCAGCAGCGCCGGACAGGGGGGCATGAACACTGAAGCTTTCTTT
TRBJ1-5	TRBV15	NA	NA	CATSRGSRGNQPQHF	TGTGCCACCAGCAGAGGGTCCCGGGGCAATCAGCCCCAGCATTTT
TRBJ1-3	TRBV7-3	once	NA	CASQGTANTIYF	TGTGCCAGCCAGGGGACCGCGAACACCATATATTTT
TRBJ1-1	TRBV20-1	many	TRBD1	CSGDSEAFF	TGCAGCGGGGACAGTGAAGCTTTCTTT
TRBJ1-4	TRBV2	many	NA	CASSDRSRLEKLFF	TGTGCCAGCAGTGATCGGTCGCGGCTAGAAAAGCTGTTTTTT
TRBJ2-7	TRBV20-1	many	NA	CSARDLKEGKDEQYF	TGCAGTGCTAGAGATCTTAAAGAGGGTAAGGACGAGCAGTACTTC
TRBJ2-6	TRBV6-4	NA	TRBD1	CASSDGDSGVLTF	TGTGCCAGCAGTGACGGGGACAGCGGCGTCCTGACTTTC
TRBJ1-2	TRBV20-1	NA	NA	CSAGNRDTANYGYTF	TGCAGTGCAGGAAACCGGGACACAGCTAACTATGGCTACACCTTC
TRBJ1-6	TRBV25-1	NA	TRBD1	CASSVGQGTDSPLHF	TGTGCCAGCAGCGTAGGACAGGGTACGGATTCACCCCTCCACTTT
TRBJ1-1	TRBV12-5	once	NA	CASGPPGEAFF	TGTGCTAGTGGCCCTCCCGGTGAAGCTTTCTTT
TRBJ2-7	TRBV20-1	NA	TRBD2	CSASQSSGYYEQYF	TGCAGTGCTAGTCAGTCTAGCGGTTACTACGAGCAGTACTTC
TRBJ1-5	TRBV28	NA	NA	CASCDILLNPQHF	TGTGCCAGCTGTGATATACTTTTGAATCCCCAGCATTTT